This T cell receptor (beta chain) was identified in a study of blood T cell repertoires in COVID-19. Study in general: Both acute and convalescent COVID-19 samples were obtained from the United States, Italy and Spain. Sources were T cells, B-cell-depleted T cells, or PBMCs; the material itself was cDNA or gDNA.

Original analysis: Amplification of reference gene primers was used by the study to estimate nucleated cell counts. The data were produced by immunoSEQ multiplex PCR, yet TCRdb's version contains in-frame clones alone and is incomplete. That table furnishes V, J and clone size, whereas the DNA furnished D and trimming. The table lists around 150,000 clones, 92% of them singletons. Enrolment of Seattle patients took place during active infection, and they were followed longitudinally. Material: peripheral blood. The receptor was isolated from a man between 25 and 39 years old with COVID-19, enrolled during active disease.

The CDR3 spells CASSEAEGLADTDTQYF. The CDR3 DNA follows: TGTGCCAGCAGTGAAGCAGAGGGACTAGCGGACACAGATACGCAGTATTTT. The chain employs TRBV2 and TRBJ2-3; 11 bases fit TRBD2. V trimming: 0 bases; J trimming: 2 bases; junction bases outside the gene matches: 4. CDR3 length: 17 residues. Germline CDR1 is SNHLY and CDR2 is FYNNEI.